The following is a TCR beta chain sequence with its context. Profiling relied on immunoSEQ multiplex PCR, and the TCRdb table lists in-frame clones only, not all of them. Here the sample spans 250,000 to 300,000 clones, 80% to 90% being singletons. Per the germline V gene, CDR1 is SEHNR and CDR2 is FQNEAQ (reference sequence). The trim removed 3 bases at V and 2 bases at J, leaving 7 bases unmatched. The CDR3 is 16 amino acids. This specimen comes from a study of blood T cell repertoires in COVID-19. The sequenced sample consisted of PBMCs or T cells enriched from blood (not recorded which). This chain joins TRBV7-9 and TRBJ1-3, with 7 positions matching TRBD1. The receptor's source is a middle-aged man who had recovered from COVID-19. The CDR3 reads CASSFRGRGTGNTIYF. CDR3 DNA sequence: TGTGCCAGCAGCTTCCGGGGCAGGGGGACTGGAAACACCATATATTTT.